Listed here are 18 T cell receptor beta chains from one sample, sequenced in a study of kidney transplant recipient with SARS-CoV-2 infection. Using its own MiXCR run on the reads, TCRdb lists one record per CDR3 protein. This table holds 200,000 to 300,000 distinct CDR3 sequences, 29% found once. The specimen comprised a blood sample, sampled at baseline and between days 110 and 120 from a kidney transplant recipient. Receptors were obtained from a male patient between 25 and 40 years old who had COVID-19 and was a kidney transplant recipient. These T cells may partly come from the graft donor.

This clonotype appeared many times. The chain is built from TRBV7-2 and TRBJ2-3; possibly TRBD1 or TRBD2 for D (6 bases each). This CDR3 region has 16 residues. Germline CDR1 reads SGHTA; CDR2 reads FQGNSA. V dropped 2 bases and J dropped 4 bases, with 16 bases sitting between them. Written as DNA, the CDR3 is TGTGCCAGCAGCTTAAATCTGGTGGGGGGCCCAGATACGCAGTATTTT. This codes for CASSLNLVGGPDTQYF.

This clonotype was found many times. The chain combines TRBV7-9 with TRBJ2-1; 10 nucleotides line up with TRBD2. The V gene's germline CDR1 is SEHNR and CDR2 FQNEAQ (reference sequence). The V segment lost 2 bases and the J segment 6 bases; nucleotides outside the gene matches: 4. The CDR3 sequence is 15 residues long. The CDR3 loop is CASSLWSSGSNEQFF. The DNA for the CDR3 is TGTGCCAGCAGCTTATGGTCTAGCGGGAGCAATGAGCAGTTCTTC.

Points on this clonotype: A read error is possible here, since a much larger clone lies one base away. The V and J genes are TRBV11-2 and TRBJ1-2; D is unresolved. The germline CDR1 and CDR2 sequences are SGHAT and FQNNGV. V lost 5 bases and J 4 bases, leaving 23 bases between the germline ends. The CDR3 runs to 17 residues. The CDR3 DNA reads as TGTGCCAGCAGCAATTTAGTAACAAGCAGAAAGTCCTATGGCTACACCTTC. Translated: CASSNLVTSRKSYGYTF.

About this clonotype itself: A clone one base away is much larger, so this may be a read error. The genes are TRBV2 and TRBJ2-5; no definite D call. This CDR3 has 12 amino acids. Germline V gene sequence: CDR1 SNHLY, CDR2 FYNNEI. The DNA for the CDR3 is TGTGCCAGCGGAATGTACCAAGAGACCCGGTACTTC. It codes for CASGMYQETRYF.

This clonotype was seen only a few times. V is TRBV5-4 and J is TRBJ2-5, with TRBD2 identical over 9 bases. The V segment lost 2 bases and the J segment 5 bases; nucleotides outside the gene matches: 7. The germline gives CDR1 SGHNT, CDR2 YYREEE (reference sequence). The CDR3 runs to 15 residues. The CDR3 here is CASSFPGGGAETQYF. The CDR3 nucleotides are TGTGCCAGCAGCTTTCCGGGCGGGGGGGCGGAGACCCAGTACTTC.

A remark on this clonotype: This sequence may be a read error, since a much larger clone differs from it by one base. The chain links TRBV20-1 to TRBJ1-4; 9 nucleotides match TRBD1. There are 12 residues in the CDR3. CDR1 and CDR2 (germline): DFQATT, SNEGSKA (reference sequence). The CDR3 bases are TGCAATGCGGGACAGGGAATTGAAAAACTGTTTTTT. Translating it yields CNAGQGIEKLFF.

This clonotype has only one observation. Being one base from a much bigger clone, this may be a read error. This is likely a read error, given that the CDR3 carries no conserved phenylalanine or tryptophan at its end. The rearrangement joins TRBV9 to TRBJ2-7; unclear D gene. Germline values: CDR1 SGDLS, CDR2 YYNGEE. The V end was cut by 0 bases, the J end by 3 bases, with 10 bases between. The CDR3 spans 14 residues. In DNA form, the CDR3 reads TGTGCCAGCAGCGTAGGTGGAGAAGACTACGAGCAGTACTAC. Encoded protein: CASSVGGEDYEQYY.

The V call is TRBV7-9, the J call TRBJ2-1; possibly TRBD1 or TRBD2 for D (6 bases each). V lost 8 bases, J lost 4 bases, and 15 bases lay in between. The CDR3 is made up of 14 amino acids. The V gene's germline CDR1 is SEHNR and CDR2 FQNEAQ (reference sequence). In DNA, the CDR3 is TGTGCCAGCCCCCCCGGGGGACAATACAATGAGCAGTTCTTC. Translation gives CASPPGGQYNEQFF.

With regard to this clonotype: Just one base apart from a much larger clone, this may be a read error. CDR3: CAGSEIGHSYEQYF. The CDR3 nucleotides read TGTGCCGGCAGTGAAATTGGACACTCCTACGAGCAGTACTTC. The V and J genes are TRBV6-1 and TRBJ2-7; possible D gene TRBD1, 5 bases. Per the germline V gene, CDR1 is MNHNS and CDR2 is SASEGT. There are 14 residues in the CDR3.

This clonotype was counted at least ten times. This chain uses TRBV10-3 with TRBJ2-1; 9 nucleotides align to TRBD1. The V gene's germline CDR1 is ENHRY and CDR2 SYGVKD. The CDR3 loop spans 15 amino acids. V dropped 2 bases and J dropped 4; count of bases not matched to a gene: 3. The chain's CDR3 is CAISELDRGYNEQFF. In DNA, the CDR3 is TGTGCCATCAGTGAGCTGGACAGGGGTTACAATGAGCAGTTCTTC.

This clonotype was observed a handful of times. This chain uses TRBV20-1 with TRBJ2-5; a possible D gene is TRBD1 (6 bases). V lost 5 bases, J lost 2 bases, and 18 bases lay in between. Per germline, CDR1 DFQATT and CDR2 SNEGSKA (reference sequence). There are 15 residues in the CDR3. CDR3 DNA: TGCAGTGCTCCGCCAACTCGGGACAAACAAGAGACCCAGTACTTC. This translates into CSAPPTRDKQETQYF.

A few counts support this clonotype. J is TRBJ2-5 and V is TRBV3-2. TRBV3-2 is classified as a pseudogene. This CDR3 is 13 amino acids long. The CDR3 nucleotides read TGTGCCAGCACCCGACGGCTACGAGAGACCCAGTACTTC. This encodes CASTRRLRETQYF.

This clonotype appeared once. A much larger clone lies a single base off, so this may be a read error. The J gene is TRBJ1-2, the V gene TRBV19, with D perhaps matching TRBD1 (6 bases). Germline CDR1 reads LNHDA; CDR2 reads SQIVND (reference sequence). The CDR3 is 15 residues long. V gave up 7 bases and J gave up 3 bases, with 18 bases separating them. The CDR3: CASTSSGHLHYGYTF. The CDR3, as DNA: TGTGCCAGTACCTCATCGGGACACCTGCACTATGGCTACACCTTC.

This clonotype was detected once. A clone one base away is much larger, so this may be a read error. The chain links TRBV7-4 to TRBJ1-2; D is undetermined. The CDR3 extends over 17 amino acids. V was cut by 5 bases and J by 4 bases, with 23 bases left in between. CDR1 and CDR2 (germline): SGHVT, SQSDAQ. CDR3 nucleotide sequence: TGTGCCAGCAGCATATCAGTTTCAGCTCGAAAGATCTATGGCTACACCTTC. Amino acid sequence: CASSISVSARKIYGYTF.

In this sample, this clonotype turned up many times. The J gene is TRBJ2-2, the V gene TRBV6-5; 8 nucleotides align to TRBD1. The CDR3 consists of 15 residues. The V gene end was trimmed by 6 bases and the J gene end by 1 base; junction bases not matched to a gene: 4. Germline CDR1 reads MNHEY; CDR2 reads SVGAGI. Here the CDR3 reads CASRIQGVNTGELFF. The CDR3, as DNA: TGTGCCAGCAGGATACAGGGGGTGAACACCGGGGAGCTGTTTTTT.

This clonotype appeared many times. The chain is built from TRBV6-2 or TRBV6-3 and TRBJ2-6; the D gene is possibly TRBD2 (5 bases). This CDR3 is built from 16 residues. V was cut by 6 bases and J by 0 bases, with 12 bases left in between. Germline V lookup: CDR1 MNHEY, CDR2 SVGEGT. The CDR3 region is CASSSSPVSGANVLTF. CDR3 nucleotide sequence: TGTGCCAGCAGCTCTAGCCCCGTCTCTGGGGCCAACGTCCTGACTTTC.

Regarding this clonotype: This may be a read error, as it is one base from a much larger clone. The V call is TRBV3-1, the J call TRBJ2-2, with D uncertain. The CDR3 length is 18 residues. In germline, CDR1 is LGHDT, CDR2 YNNKEL (reference sequence). The CDR3 DNA follows: TGTGCCAGCAGCTGTTGGCTTCCCATTTCAGGCTTGACCGAGGAGCTGTTTTTT. This gives the protein CASSCWLPISGLTEELFF.

This clonotype appeared many times. This chain connects TRBV5-4 to TRBJ1-1, with 7 bases lining up with TRBD1. The CDR3 covers 15 residues. The V gene's germline CDR1 is SGHNT and CDR2 YYREEE (reference sequence). The V segment lost 7 bases and the J segment 1 base; nucleotides outside the gene matches: 10. The CDR3 nucleotides are TGTGCCAGCTTCCGGTGGGACAGTCCGAACACTGAAGCTTTCTTT. It specifies CASFRWDSPNTEAFF.